The clone carrying this T cell receptor (beta chain) was picked up a small number of times. Its antigen is still unknown. This sample was taken from a study of blood T cells in healthy people across ages. About the study: With template switching, about one barcoded beta molecule was captured per two T cells.

It was with a sample-barcoded 5' primer and a J-beta primer mix that a second PCR of roughly 7 to 12 cycles was run. One entry per CDR3 protein results from TCRdb running MiXCR on the 5' RACE reads. Here the sample spans about 1.4 million distinct CDR3 sequences, 45% to 70% being singletons. The CDR3 spans 16 residues. Germline CDR1 is SEHNR and CDR2 is FQNEAQ (reference sequence). J gave up 6 bases and V 0 bases, and 10 bases lay outside the gene matches. Points from the study as a whole: In the absence of known donor CMV status, changes in expanded clonotypes were possibly confounded.

The chain carries TRBV7-9 and TRBJ1-2; TRBD1 agrees at 7 bases. The sequence derives from a man in his late teens or twenties in good health. The sequencing sample was made of blood. CDR3 DNA sequence: TGTGCCAGCAGCTTAGCGAACCCCAGGGGGTCGGATGGCTACACCTTC. Amino acid sequence: CASSLANPRGSDGYTF.